This T cell receptor (beta chain) was sequenced during a study of cytomegalovirus exposure and HLA in healthy donors (TCRdb year 2017). About the study as a whole: An earlier analysis of approximately 640 of the donors reported 250 to 300 Gb of sequence data and approximately 110 million unique TCR beta sequences from about 179 million T cells. An early release covering some 640 HLA-typed donors comprised about 320 gigabases of sequencing data and around 80 million unique TCR sequences. Of the roughly 410 genotyped donors, roughly 80% were placed in the genetic ancestry cluster associated with self-reported Caucasian donors. The study aimed to test whether signatures of past pathogen exposure could be identified by cataloging public T cell receptors. The T cell repertoires of 670 or so subjects were profiled by immunosequencing and related to cytomegalovirus serostatus. A separate validation cohort of about 110 different subjects was used in addition to the 666-subject first cohort. To predict cytomegalovirus infection status, the study combined high-throughput TCR immunosequencing, statistical association of individual TCRs with disease status, and machine learning. A later analysis re-analyzed previously published TCR beta repertoires from roughly 630 donors and added high-resolution HLA genotyping to study TCR occurrence patterns. Rather than using new phenotypic data, the later analysis identified candidate immune exposures from TCR beta sequences and from how often those sequences occurred across donors. In an earlier analysis of 550 to 700 of the donors, high-throughput TCR beta sequencing was used to judge whether each TCR beta V gene segment behaved as functional or pseudogenic. Donor age, sex, ethnicity and CMV serostatus were collected together with the repertoire data. A later genetic analysis used genome-wide SNP genotypes for about 65% of the 666 donors, treating that subset as a discovery cohort. Every discovery cohort repertoire had been produced on one sequencing platform. Both class I and class II loci were covered by HLA typing, at four-digit resolution. The number of donors typed differed by locus, with roughly 620-630 for A, B, C, DRB1 and DQB1, around 560 for DQA1, 606 for DPA1, and under 490 for DPB1. Five DR-DQ haplotypes were treated as single units for association and clustering because of strong linkage in the cohort. Among some 400 genotyped donors of the cohort, an average of around 250,000 unique TCR beta nucleotide sequences was sequenced per donor, of which 15% to 20% were non-productive.

CDR1 and CDR2, per the germline V gene, are MGHDK and SYGVNS. Trimming takes 1 base from V and 5 bases from J, and the germline ends sit 11 bases apart. Counted from cysteine to phenylalanine, this CDR3 has 14 amino acids. Kept here is only the CDR3 DNA, which spans 42 bases and is read in frame from base 1. As concerns this clone: No antigen is known for it. Per-base quality was not reported, and no clone a single base away is much larger than it.

The library was made by the immunoSEQ multiplex PCR assay. The multiplex PCR relied on a mix of 60 forward primers for TCR Vbeta segments and 13 reverse primers for TCR Jbeta segments. The CDR3 region of rearranged TCR beta genes was amplified from genomic DNA by a multiplex PCR assay. The amplified TCR beta libraries were sequenced on the Illumina HiSeq System as 87-base-pair reads. As for how the authors treated the data: Across the roughly 640 repertoires, a later analysis counted some 81 million unique TCR beta chains, roughly 11 million of which were shared by at least two donors. Raw reads were error-corrected and collapsed into unique sequences by a nearest-neighbor algorithm in which closely related sequences were merged to remove PCR and sequencing errors. Alignment of CDR3 sequences to IMGT reference sequences was used to assign V, D and J gene segments. For a sequence to be retained, a match of at least six nucleotides was required to both a V gene segment and a J gene segment. Rearrangements were classified as productive when the CDR3 lacked stop codons and remained in frame with V and J, and all other rearrangements were classified as non-productive. Following IMGT convention, CDR3 was defined as the stretch from the second conserved V-encoded cysteine up to the conserved J-encoded phenylalanine. The earlier analysis of some 540 of the donors excluded any sequence lacking an unambiguous match to a single V gene segment. An earlier analysis of just under 600 of the donors called V segments functional above 56.7% productive rearrangements and segregating when the between-donor standard deviation exceeded 5%. To diagnose cytomegalovirus status from the catalog of TCR beta chain sequences, a statistical classification framework was built. In a later analysis, V and J genes were assigned by comparing TCR nucleotide sequences against IMGT/GENE-DB human TR gene sequences. Using the TCRdist pipeline, a later analysis assigned CDR3 sequences along with most-parsimonious VDJ recombination scenarios. In a later analysis, each TCR beta chain was defined by its CDR3 amino acid sequence together with its V-gene family, and reads lacking a unique V-gene family were excluded. A later analysis removed nearly 600 highly shared, low-generation-probability nucleotide sequences to deal with suspected cross-contamination and a sequencing artifact. A later analysis calculated a clonal expansion index for each public chain from normalized within-repertoire ranks of inferred template counts. Generation probabilities in a later analysis came from a VDJ recombination model fitted to out-of-frame rearrangements, and those results were checked against IGoR. In a later analysis, TCR-TCR, TCR-HLA and TCR-CMV co-occurrence was scored with hypergeometric tests, and a repertoire-size bias correction was applied to TCR pairs. In a later analysis, false discovery rates were estimated by permuting HLA or CMV assignments 20 times. In a later analysis, co-occurring TCRs were grouped with DBSCAN, and TCRdist sequence similarity was added when clustering was performed within HLA-allele-positive subsets. Repertoires with fewer than 30,000 or more than 120,000 public chains, plus five repertoires with anomalous nucleotide sharing, were excluded from co-occurrence clustering. As stored in TCRdb, this immuneACCESS dataset retains in-frame rearrangements with V and J assigned. A fraction of the clones does not appear; measured against another copy, unresolved V genes explain less than half of the discrepancy, and the remainder lacks a known reason. The V and J calls and clone size come from that table; D and trimming were worked out from the DNA. The sample table holds 55,000 to 85,000 clones, of which 75% to 80% were seen once. The ten most abundant clones make up about 8% of the sample.

The cohort comprised 666 healthy bone marrow donors. At the time of sampling, every cohort member was nominally healthy, though immune exposures that went unrecorded were likely present. The donor tested CMV seropositive, placing the donor among the 289 seropositive members of the cohort. Every donor gave a peripheral blood sample, and the peripheral blood mononuclear cells from that sample were used for TCR beta sequencing. Genomic DNA extraction from the blood cell samples was performed with the Qiagen DNeasy Blood Extraction Kit. What the authors observed across the whole study: According to a later analysis, parvovirus B19, influenza, CMV and Epstein-Barr virus appeared linked to several top co-occurrence clusters. Because some donors lacked HLA typing at each locus, the association tests relied only on the typed subset. In a later genetic analysis, a missense DCLRE1C variant was associated with V-gene and J-gene trimming of TCR beta chains, and the association was replicated in an independent cohort. Compared with equally common non-associated chains, HLA-associated TCR beta chains in a later analysis were more clonally expanded and had lower generation probabilities. Because counts were too low, approximately 15 rarely observed V segments, including chromosome 9 orphons, were excluded from the earlier analysis of some 590 of the donors. An earlier analysis of some 590 of the donors showed that most TCR beta V segments appeared in productive rearrangements either about 87% or about 30% of the time, which broadly matched IMGT annotations. Because the 87-base-pair reads could not distinguish some IMGT-functional V segments, including TRBV6-2 and TRBV6-3, those segments were excluded. Roughly uniform sequencing depth across donors was assumed in presence/absence analyses, although this assumption may not hold. In a later analysis, TCR association rates were found to vary across HLA loci, with the most associated TCRs seen for DRB1 alleles and the fewest for HLA-C alleles. A further reported finding was that TCR beta sequences accurately predicted the HLA-A and HLA-B alleles for most subjects in the first cohort. At a false discovery rate of 0.05, a later analysis linked around 17,000 TCR beta sequences to specific HLA alleles. According to the authors, the approach could potentially be generalized to other disease states and immunological phenotypes. The only immune exposure information available for the cohort was CMV serostatus. Most TCR sequences were seen in very few donors, while some public TCRs were found in many individuals. A total of 164 TCR beta chains were listed by the study as associated with cytomegalovirus. A cluster of highly shared sequence variants was judged likely to represent a technical artifact of the sequencing pipeline. In this cohort, only TCR beta chains were sequenced, and detectable features were limited by the absence of alpha or paired-chain data. The classifier was reported to diagnose cytomegalovirus status with high specificity and sensitivity in both the original cohort and the validation cohort. A later genetic analysis reported fewer N-insertions in productive TCRs among donors in an Asian-associated ancestry cluster than the roughly 620-donor mean. According to a later analysis, most CMV-associated TCR beta chains appeared to be HLA-restricted, and the HLA associations seemed to be driven largely by CMV exposure. Assigning TCR associations to individual alleles was difficult when HLA alleles, especially DR and DQ, strongly co-occurred. Linkage disequilibrium might explain the correlated functional status among segregating V segments, but an unknown experimental factor could not be ruled out. In vitro tests confirmed that three of the cytomegalovirus-associated TCR beta chains recognize cytomegalovirus antigens.

The sequence derives from a man aged 18-30 years in good health and CMV-seropositive. The receptor chain draws on TRBV25-1 and TRBJ1-2; the D gene cannot be named for sure. The sequenced material came from PBMCs. CDR3 reads: CASSESGGAYGYTF. The nucleotide sequence is given as TGTGCCAGCAGTGAATCCGGCGGAGCGTATGGCTACACCTTC.